Following are 21 T cell receptor beta chains from one sample sequenced in a study of identical twins. TCRdb called the 5' RACE reads again in MiXCR, with one record for every CDR3 protein. The sample yields roughly 200,000 distinct CDR3 sequences, 15% to 20% seen once. These data also featured in a second study, about T cells expressing NK-cell markers.

What was sequenced was CD8+ T cells sorted from blood. These receptors were collected from a woman aged 18 to 35 in good health.

V and J are TRBV5-5 and TRBJ2-1; no reliable D call. CDR1 and CDR2 from the germline V gene are SGHKS and YYEKEE (reference sequence). The CDR3 loop spans 15 amino acids. The V gene lost 1 base and the J gene lost 8 bases, with 16 bases spanning the gap. CDR3 amino acids: CASSLSPPGLDEQFF. The CDR3 DNA sequence: TGTGCCAGCAGCTTGTCCCCTCCAGGTCTCGATGAGCAGTTCTTC.

The chain joins TRBV9 to TRBJ2-7; 15 nucleotides align to TRBD2. The CDR3 consists of 16 residues. V gave up 4 bases and J gave up 4 bases; unmatched junction bases: 6. Germline CDR1 SGDLS, CDR2 YYNGEE. The CDR3 region is CASSPRTSGRGYEQYF. CDR3 nucleotide sequence: TGTGCCAGCAGCCCGCGGACTAGCGGGAGGGGTTACGAGCAGTACTTC.

This clonotype was counted only a few times. This chain uses TRBV3-1 with TRBJ2-3; 7 bases agree with TRBD2. This CDR3 has 16 residues. V was clipped by 3 bases and J by 7 bases; unmatched bases: 13. Germline loops: CDR1 LGHDT, CDR2 YNNKEL (reference sequence). Here the CDR3 reads CASSHNPELAYYTQYF. The CDR3 bases are TGTGCCAGCAGCCATAACCCGGAACTAGCGTATTATACGCAGTATTTT.

This chain connects TRBV7-9 to TRBJ2-6, with D perhaps matching TRBD1 (6 bases). V was clipped by 3 bases and J by 2 bases, with 8 bases between them. This CDR3 is built from 15 residues. Germline lookup yields CDR1 SEHNR and CDR2 FQNEAQ (reference sequence). CDR3: CASSLRTAGANVLTF. As DNA, the CDR3 is TGTGCCAGCAGCTTGAGGACAGCTGGGGCCAACGTCCTGACTTTC. Using reference TRBV7-9 and TRBJ2-6 for the parts outside the CDR3, the full variable domain is DTGVSQNPRHKITKRGQNVTFRCDPISEHNRLYWYRQTLGQGPEFLTYFQNEAQLEKSRLLSDRFSAERPKGSFSTLEIQRTEQGDSAMYLCASSLRTAGANVLTFGAGSRLTVL.

This clonotype occurred a few times. The chain combines TRBV19 with TRBJ2-7; TRBD1 agrees at 9 bases. The V segment lost 10 bases and the J segment 3 bases; nucleotides outside the gene matches: 4. Germline CDR1 reads LNHDA; CDR2 reads SQIVND (reference sequence). The length of the CDR3 is 12 residues. The CDR3 region is CATGQGLYEQYF. CDR3 nucleotide sequence: TGTGCCACGGGACAGGGACTCTACGAGCAGTACTTC.

The V gene is TRBV12-3 or TRBV12-4, the J gene TRBJ2-2; D could derive from TRBD1 or TRBD2 (5 bases each). Trimming stripped 5 bases from V and 5 bases from J, with 12 bases between. There are 14 residues in the CDR3. In nucleotides, the CDR3 is TGTGCCAGCAGTCTGAGGGACGGGACCGGGGAGCTGTTTTTT. Translated: CASSLRDGTGELFF.

This clonotype was seen repeatedly, ten times or more. The chain uses TRBV12-3 or TRBV12-4 and TRBJ1-6; D is ambiguous. The length of the CDR3 is 14 residues. The V end lost 6 bases, the J end lost 1 base, and 7 bases lay between the germline ends. The CDR3, as DNA: TGTGCCAGCAGCAGAGGGTCCTATAATTCACCCCTCCACTTT. It is translated as CASSRGSYNSPLHF.

The rearrangement uses TRBV15 and TRBJ1-1; D possibly corresponds to TRBD1 (5 bases). The CDR3 length is 15 residues. Per germline, CDR1 LNHNV and CDR2 YYDKDF (reference sequence). With 4 bases removed from V and 4 bases from J, the gap between germline ends came to 16 bases. This chain's CDR3 is CATSKDLRGGTEAFF. The CDR3 DNA reads as TGTGCCACCAGCAAAGACCTCCGGGGGGGCACTGAAGCTTTCTTT.

In its sample, this clonotype was seen a few times. The chain has TRBV7-8 and TRBJ1-2; no clear D gene. V was shortened by 5 bases and J by 2 bases, with 9 bases between the two germline ends. This CDR3 has 13 residues. Germline V gene sequence: CDR1 SGHVS, CDR2 FQNEAQ. The CDR3 loop reads CASSPIANYGYTF. The CDR3 DNA reads as TGTGCCAGCAGCCCCATTGCCAACTATGGCTACACCTTC.

This clonotype has a handful of counts. The genes are TRBV30 and TRBJ2-7, with D unclear. Deletions cut 1 base from V and 4 bases from J, with 5 bases between. The CDR3 is made up of 11 amino acids. Germline loops: CDR1 GTSNPN, CDR2 SVGIG (reference sequence). CDR3 coding DNA: TGTGCCTGGAGTGGCGCATACGAGCAGTACTTC. Translated: CAWSGAYEQYF. The full variable domain, rest sourced from reference TRBV30 and TRBJ2-7, is SQTIHQWPATLVQPVGSPLSLECTVEGTSNPNLYWYRQAAGRGLQLLFYSVGIGQISSEVPQNLSASRPQDRQFILSSKKLLLSDSGFYLCAWSGAYEQYFGPGTRLTVT.

The chain recombines TRBV29-1 with TRBJ2-3; D remains ambiguous. V was cut by 5 bases and J by 11 bases, with 17 bases left in between. Germline V gene sequence: CDR1 SQVTM, CDR2 ANQGSEA. The CDR3 extends over 12 amino acids. The CDR3 sequence: CSVPGRSSLQYF. For the CDR3, the DNA is TGCAGCGTTCCCGGGCGGTCTAGTTTGCAGTATTTT.

This clonotype appeared many times. The chain recombines TRBV12-3 or TRBV12-4 with TRBJ2-1; 8 bases agree with TRBD1. The V gene end was trimmed by 6 bases and the J gene end by 8 bases; junction bases not matched to a gene: 6. This CDR3 spans 13 amino acids. CDR3 loop: CASRAPGGDEQFF. Written as DNA, the CDR3 is TGTGCCAGCAGGGCCCCAGGGGGCGATGAGCAGTTCTTC.

This clonotype turned up a few times. This chain joins TRBV12-3 or TRBV12-4 and TRBJ1-2; the D is unclear. The CDR3 spans 12 residues. V was clipped by 5 bases and J by 6 bases, with 10 bases between them. The CDR3 bases are TGTGCCAGCAGTAACTCAGAAGATGGCTACACCTTC. Protein product: CASSNSEDGYTF.

The rearrangement joins TRBV13 to TRBJ2-3, with 13 bases matching TRBD2. V trimming: 4 bases; J trimming: 2 bases; junction bases outside the gene matches: 3. The CDR3 length is 16 residues. Per germline, CDR1 PRHDT and CDR2 FYEKMQ (reference sequence). Here the CDR3 reads CASSSGTSGTTDTQYF. CDR3 in DNA: TGTGCCAGCAGCTCGGGGACTAGCGGGACCACAGATACGCAGTATTTT.

The chain couples TRBV11-3 to TRBJ2-7; D is unclear. Trimming stripped 5 bases from V and 6 bases from J, with 20 bases between. This CDR3 comprises 15 residues. Germline assignment: CDR1 SGHNT and CDR2 YENEEA. In DNA form, the CDR3 reads TGTGCCAGCAGCCACAATCCAATGACAACAACCGAGCAGTACTTC. This codes for CASSHNPMTTTEQYF.

V usage is TRBV29-1 and J usage is TRBJ2-7; perhaps D is TRBD1 or TRBD2 (5 bases each). Per the germline V gene, CDR1 is SQVTM and CDR2 is ANQGSEA. V gave up 3 bases and J gave up 5 bases, with 14 bases separating them. This CDR3 comprises 13 residues. CDR3 loop: CSVEGPPRDEQYF. CDR3 bases: TGCAGCGTTGAGGGACCGCCTCGGGACGAGCAGTACTTC.

This sequence joins TRBV27 and TRBJ2-7; D might be TRBD2 (6 bases). Trimming removed 2 bases at V and 3 bases at J, with 14 bases between. Germline V CDR1 and CDR2: MNHEY, SMNVEV (reference sequence). The CDR3 is made up of 15 amino acids. This CDR3 is CASSLRGGSIYEQYF. CDR3 DNA sequence: TGTGCCAGCAGTTTAAGGGGAGGCTCGATCTACGAGCAGTACTTC.

In this sample, this clonotype turned up a few times. The chain is built from TRBV27 and TRBJ2-2; no clear D gene. Germline CDR1 and CDR2: MNHEY and SMNVEV (reference sequence). V dropped 6 bases and J dropped 5 bases, with 7 bases sitting between them. The CDR3 loop spans 12 amino acids. In nucleotides, the CDR3 is TGTGCCAGCAGCGAAGTTACCGGGGAGCTGTTTTTT. It specifies CASSEVTGELFF.

The rearrangement joins TRBV12-5 to TRBJ1-1; D remains unclear. This CDR3 spans 14 amino acids. Germline V gene data show CDR1 as LGHNT and CDR2 as FRNRAP. The ends were cut back, 6 bases at V and 2 bases at J, with 13 bases in the middle. CDR3 sequence reads: CASGPISGNTEAFF. The DNA for the CDR3 is TGTGCTAGTGGGCCAATTAGTGGTAACACTGAAGCTTTCTTT.

This clonotype was found a few times. The chain has TRBV7-9 and TRBJ1-2, with a possible D match to TRBD1 (5 bases). The CDR3 runs to 16 residues. Trimming left V 5 bases short and J 0 bases short, with 16 bases between. CDR1 is SEHNR and CDR2 is FQNEAQ in the germline V gene (reference sequence). The CDR3, as DNA: TGTGCCAGCAGCATGACAGCGAGATTTTCTAACTATGGCTACACCTTC. It encodes CASSMTARFSNYGYTF.

This clonotype showed up just a few times. The CDR3 DNA follows: TGTGCCAGCAGGCGTTACAGGGGAAGGGACACAGATACGCAGTATTTT. Its translation is CASRRYRGRDTDTQYF. V usage is TRBV6-1 and J usage is TRBJ2-3; 7 bases agree with TRBD1. CDR3 size: 16 residues. In germline, CDR1 is MNHNS, CDR2 SASEGT. Unmatched junction bases numbered 11, after V lost 6 bases and J lost 2 bases.